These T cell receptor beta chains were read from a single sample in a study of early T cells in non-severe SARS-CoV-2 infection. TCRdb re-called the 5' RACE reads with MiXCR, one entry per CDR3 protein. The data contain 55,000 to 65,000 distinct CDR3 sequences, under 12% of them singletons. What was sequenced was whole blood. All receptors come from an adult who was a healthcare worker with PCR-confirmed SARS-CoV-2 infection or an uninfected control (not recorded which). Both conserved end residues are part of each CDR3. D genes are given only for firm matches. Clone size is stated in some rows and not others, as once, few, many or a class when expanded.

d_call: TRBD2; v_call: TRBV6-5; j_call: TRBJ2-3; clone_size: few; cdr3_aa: CASRKAGGTGTDTQYF; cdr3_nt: TGTGCCAGCAGAAAAGCGGGAGGTACTGGCACAGATACGCAGTATTTT
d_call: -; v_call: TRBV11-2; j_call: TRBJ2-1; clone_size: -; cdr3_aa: CASSPIRSNEQFF; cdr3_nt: TGTGCCAGCAGCCCCATCCGTTCCAATGAGCAGTTCTTC
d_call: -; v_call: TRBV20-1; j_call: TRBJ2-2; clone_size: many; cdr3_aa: CSARDGSRGDTGELFF; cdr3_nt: TGCAGTGCTAGAGATGGGAGCAGGGGGGACACCGGGGAGCTGTTTTTT
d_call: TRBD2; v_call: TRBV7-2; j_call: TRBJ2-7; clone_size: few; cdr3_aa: CASSPVASGSSEQYF; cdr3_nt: TGTGCCAGCAGCCCGGTGGCTAGCGGGAGCAGCGAGCAGTACTTC
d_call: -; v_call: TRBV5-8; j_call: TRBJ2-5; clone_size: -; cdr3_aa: CASSLRVKETQYF; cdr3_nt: TGTGCCAGCAGCTTACGGGTGAAAGAGACCCAGTACTTC
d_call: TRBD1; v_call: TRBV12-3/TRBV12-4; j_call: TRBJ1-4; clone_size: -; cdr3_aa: CASSLQGAGEKLFF; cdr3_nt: TGTGCCAGCAGTTTACAGGGGGCGGGTGAAAAACTGTTTTTT
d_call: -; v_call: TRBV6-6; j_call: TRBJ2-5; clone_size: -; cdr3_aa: CASSQRETQYF; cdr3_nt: TGTGCCAGCAGCCAAAGGGAGACCCAGTACTTC
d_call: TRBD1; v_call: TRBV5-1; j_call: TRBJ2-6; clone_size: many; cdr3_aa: CASSSTGVSGANVLTF; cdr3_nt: TGCGCCAGCAGCTCCACAGGGGTCTCTGGGGCCAACGTCCTGACTTTC
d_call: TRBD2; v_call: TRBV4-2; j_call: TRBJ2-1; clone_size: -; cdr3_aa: CASSQVIASGAYNEQFF; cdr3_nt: TGTGCCAGCAGCCAAGTCATCGCTAGCGGGGCGTACAATGAGCAGTTCTTC
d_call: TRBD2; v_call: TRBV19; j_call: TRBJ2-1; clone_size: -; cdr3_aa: CASTRTSGNYEQFF; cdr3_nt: TGTGCCAGTACTCGGACTAGCGGGAACTATGAGCAGTTCTTC
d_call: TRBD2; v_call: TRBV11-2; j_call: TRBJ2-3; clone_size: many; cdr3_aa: CASSLASRASGLDTQYF; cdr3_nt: TGTGCCAGCAGCTTAGCCTCCCGGGCTAGCGGGTTAGATACGCAGTATTTT
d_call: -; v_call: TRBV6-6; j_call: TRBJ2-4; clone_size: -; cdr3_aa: CASRETGTENIQYF; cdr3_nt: TGTGCCAGCAGAGAAACCGGGACTGAAAACATTCAGTACTTC
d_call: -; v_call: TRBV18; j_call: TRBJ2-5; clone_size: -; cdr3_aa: CASSPPTRELETQYF; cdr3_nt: TGTGCCAGCTCACCACCGACACGGGAGCTCGAGACCCAGTACTTC
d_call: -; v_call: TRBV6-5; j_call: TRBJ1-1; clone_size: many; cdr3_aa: CASSYSTALNTEAFF; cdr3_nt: TGTGCCAGCAGTTACTCGACAGCCTTGAACACTGAAGCTTTCTTT
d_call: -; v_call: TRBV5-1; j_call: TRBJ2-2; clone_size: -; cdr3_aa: CASSQRQIGTGELFF; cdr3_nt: TGCGCCAGCAGCCAGAGACAGATCGGCACCGGGGAGCTGTTTTTT
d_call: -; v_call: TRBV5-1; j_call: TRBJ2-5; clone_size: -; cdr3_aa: CASSLGWRETQYF; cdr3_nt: TGCGCCAGCAGCTTGGGGTGGCGAGAGACCCAGTACTTC
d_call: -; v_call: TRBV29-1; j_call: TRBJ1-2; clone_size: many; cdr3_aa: CSVTQGGDGYTF; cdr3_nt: TGCAGCGTTACCCAGGGTGGCGATGGCTACACCTTC
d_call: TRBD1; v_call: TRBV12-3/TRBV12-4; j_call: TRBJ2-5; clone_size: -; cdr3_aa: CAVRGRETQYF; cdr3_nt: TGTGCCGTCAGGGGGCGAGAGACCCAGTACTTC
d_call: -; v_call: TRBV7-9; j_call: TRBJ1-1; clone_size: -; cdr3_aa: CASSLEYAAAEAFF; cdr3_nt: TGTGCCAGCAGCTTAGAATATGCGGCGGCTGAAGCTTTCTTT
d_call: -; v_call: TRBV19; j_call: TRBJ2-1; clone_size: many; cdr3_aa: CASSTGYSYNEQFF; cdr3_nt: TGTGCCAGTAGTACGGGATACTCCTACAATGAGCAGTTCTTC
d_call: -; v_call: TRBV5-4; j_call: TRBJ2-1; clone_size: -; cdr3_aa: CASSPHSGGSYNEQFF; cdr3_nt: TGTGCCAGCAGCCCACATAGCGGAGGGTCCTACAATGAGCAGTTCTTC
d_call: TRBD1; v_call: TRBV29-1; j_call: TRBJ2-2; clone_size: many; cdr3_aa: CSASDRSTGELFF; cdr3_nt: TGCAGCGCTTCGGACAGGAGCACCGGGGAGCTGTTTTTT
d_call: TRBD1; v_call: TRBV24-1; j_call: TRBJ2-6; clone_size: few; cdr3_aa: CATSEGTGASGANVLTF; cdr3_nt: TGTGCCACCAGTGAAGGGACAGGGGCCTCTGGGGCCAACGTCCTGACTTTC
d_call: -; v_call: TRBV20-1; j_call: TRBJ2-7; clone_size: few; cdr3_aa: CSAGDGISGGYEQYF; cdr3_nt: TGCAGCGCCGGCGACGGAATTTCTGGGGGCTACGAGCAGTACTTC
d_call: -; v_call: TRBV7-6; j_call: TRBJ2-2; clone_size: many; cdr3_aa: CASSPLDSTGELFF; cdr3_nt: TGTGCCAGCAGCCCCCTCGACAGCACCGGGGAGCTGTTTTTT
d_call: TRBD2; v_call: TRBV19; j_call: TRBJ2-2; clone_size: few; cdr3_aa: CASSDRGGDTGELFF; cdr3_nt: TGTGCCAGTAGTGACCGGGGGGGCGACACCGGGGAGCTGTTTTTT
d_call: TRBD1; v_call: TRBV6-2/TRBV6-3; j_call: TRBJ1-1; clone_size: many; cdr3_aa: CASIDRGPTEAFF; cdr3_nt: TGTGCCAGCATCGACAGGGGGCCCACTGAAGCTTTCTTT
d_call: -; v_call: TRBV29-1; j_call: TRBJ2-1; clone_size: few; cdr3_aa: CSVERVDEQFF; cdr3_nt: TGCAGCGTTGAAAGGGTCGATGAGCAGTTCTTC
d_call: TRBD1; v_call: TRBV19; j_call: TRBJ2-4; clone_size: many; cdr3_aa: CASSYDRVGDIQYF; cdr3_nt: TGTGCCAGTAGTTACGACAGGGTAGGGGACATTCAGTACTTC
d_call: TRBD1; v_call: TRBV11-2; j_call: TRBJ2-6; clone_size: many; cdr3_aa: CASSLHVTGYSGANVLTF; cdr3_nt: TGTGCCAGCAGCCTACACGTGACAGGGTACTCTGGGGCCAACGTCCTGACTTTC
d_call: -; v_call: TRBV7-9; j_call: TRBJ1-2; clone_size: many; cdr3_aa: CASSRDMTESNYGYTF; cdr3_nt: TGTGCCAGCAGCCGAGACATGACTGAATCCAACTATGGCTACACCTTC
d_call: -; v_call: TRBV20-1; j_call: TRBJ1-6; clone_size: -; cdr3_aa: CSANDRNNSPLHF; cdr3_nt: TGCAGTGCAAACGACAGGAATAATTCACCCCTCCACTTT
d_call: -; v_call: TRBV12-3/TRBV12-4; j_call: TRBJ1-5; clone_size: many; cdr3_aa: CASSFLGEQPQHF; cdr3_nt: TGTGCCAGCAGTTTTTTAGGGGAACAGCCCCAGCATTTT
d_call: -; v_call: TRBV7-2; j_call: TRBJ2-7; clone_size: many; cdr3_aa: CASSPRTGYEQYF; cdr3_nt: TGTGCCAGCAGCCCTAGGACTGGCTACGAGCAGTACTTC
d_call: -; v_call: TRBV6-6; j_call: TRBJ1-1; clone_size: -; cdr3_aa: CASSRNRDIIPEAFF; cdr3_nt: TGTGCCAGCAGCCGGAACCGGGACATTATTCCTGAAGCTTTCTTT
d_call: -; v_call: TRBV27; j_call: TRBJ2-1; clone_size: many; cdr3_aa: CASSGGRGTYNEQFF; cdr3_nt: TGTGCCAGCAGTGGGGGGCGGGGGACCTACAATGAGCAGTTCTTC
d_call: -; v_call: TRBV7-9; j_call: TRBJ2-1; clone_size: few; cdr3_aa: CASSPSASYNEQFF; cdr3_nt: TGTGCCAGCAGCCCTAGCGCATCCTACAATGAGCAGTTCTTC
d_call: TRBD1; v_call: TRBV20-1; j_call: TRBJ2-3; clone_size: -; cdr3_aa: CSAGRDEGQIYTQYF; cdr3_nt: TGCAGTGCTGGACGAGACGAGGGACAGATATATACGCAGTATTTT
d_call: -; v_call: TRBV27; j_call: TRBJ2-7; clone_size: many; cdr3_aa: CASSLRRELEQYF; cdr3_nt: TGTGCCAGCAGTTTGAGGAGGGAGTTAGAGCAGTACTTC
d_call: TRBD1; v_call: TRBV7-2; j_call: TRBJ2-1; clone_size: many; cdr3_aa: CASSPRQGPNEQFF; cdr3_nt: TGTGCCAGCAGCCCCCGACAGGGTCCGAATGAGCAGTTCTTC